The T cell receptor (beta chain) under discussion was sequenced for a study of OX40 agonist ivuxolimab in advanced cancers. For context, the study as a whole: The costimulatory receptor OX40 (CD134) was targeted by ivuxolimab, a fully human IgG2 agonistic monoclonal antibody. Intravenous ivuxolimab was administered to patients every 2 weeks at six dose levels: 0.01, 0.1, 0.3, 1.5, 3 and 10 mg/kg. Among the 50 to 55 dose-escalation patients, 19 had hepatocellular carcinoma, approximately 15 melanoma, 9 renal cell carcinoma and 9 head and neck cancer. The dose-escalation cohort was 80% to 90% male with a mean age of approximately 60 years, ranging from about 23 to 85. Prior anti-PD-1, anti-PD-L1 or anti-CTLA-4 therapy was permitted, and checkpoint inhibitors had been received by around 39% of dose-escalation patients. Partial responses were achieved by three dose-escalation patients, of whom one had hepatocellular carcinoma and two had cutaneous melanoma. Peripheral TCRbeta sequencing aimed to test whether ivuxolimab altered TCR sequence diversity and caused clonal T-cell expansion. The paper reports the monotherapy dose-escalation portion (N = 52 patients) of the phase I ivuxolimab trial.

For sequencing of the TCRbeta CDR3 region, genomic DNA was extracted from the sorted cells. The immunoSEQ Assay was used to sequence the TCRbeta CDR3 regions. Drawn from immuneACCESS, this table holds only the in-frame rearrangements with V and J called that TCRdb kept. Clones are partly lost; checked studies trace under half to an unresolved V gene and leave the rest unexplained. The sample includes about 69,000 clones, with 91% observed a single time. More than 12% of the sample belongs to the ten largest clones. Broad study findings and their caveats: In the 0.1-3.0 mg/kg groups, partial responders had among the lowest normalized peripheral clonal expansion, particularly in CD8+ T cells. The antigen specificity of the clonally expanded peripheral T cells was not determined. At doses of 0.1 to 3.0 mg/kg, clonal expansion of both CD4+ and CD8+ blood T cells was observed from baseline to week 6. Low levels of normalized T-cell clonal expansion were also seen in some nonresponding patients. After ivuxolimab, more expanded clones were found on average in CD8+ T cells than in CD4+ T cells.

The trial excluded patients who had a history of autoimmune disease or were on systemic immunosuppression. Peripheral blood for TCR sequencing was collected from all dose cohorts at baseline, on cycle 4 day 1, and on cycle 7 day 1. The samples were drawn from a first-in-human, open-label, multicenter phase I dose-escalation trial of ivuxolimab. Adults with locally advanced or metastatic melanoma, renal cell, hepatocellular, or head and neck squamous cell carcinoma were enrolled in the trial. Before TCR sequencing, CD4+ T cells and CD8+ T cells were sorted from peripheral blood as separate populations. Concerning this clone: What this receptor recognizes is not known. There are no base qualities to consult, and no much larger clone falls within one base.

Looking up the germline V gene yields CDR1 SGHRS and CDR2 YFSETQ. The CDR3 has 16 amino acids, counting the end cysteine and phenylalanine. The kept DNA is CDR3 alone, 48 bases in frame from the first base. V sheds 4 bases and J sheds 13 bases, leaving 27 bases between their ends. The chain uses TRBV5-1 and TRBJ2-1; the D segment is perhaps TRBD1 or TRBD2, each sharing 6 matched bases. The specimen was CD4+ or CD8+ T cells sorted from blood, collected in a trial of the OX40 agonist ivuxolimab. The TCR originated in an adult with an advanced solid tumor such as melanoma, head and neck, liver or kidney cancer. The sequenced DNA: TGCGCCAGCAGCCCAGGGGAGGAAAATAGAGCGTTGTTACAGTTCTTC. Its translation is CASSPGEENRALLQFF.